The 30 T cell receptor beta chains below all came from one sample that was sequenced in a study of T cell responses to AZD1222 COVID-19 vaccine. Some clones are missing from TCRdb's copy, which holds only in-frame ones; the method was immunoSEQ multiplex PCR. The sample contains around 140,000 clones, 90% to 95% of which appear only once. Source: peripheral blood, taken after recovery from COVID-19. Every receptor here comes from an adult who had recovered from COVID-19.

The CDR3 is CASSQEGGRGQETQYF. DNA for the CDR3: TGCGCCAGCAGCCAAGAGGGCGGGAGGGGACAAGAGACCCAGTACTTC. This chain joins TRBV4-1 and TRBJ2-5; TRBD2 matches at 9 bases. The CDR3 extends over 16 amino acids. Germline lookup yields CDR1 MGHRA and CDR2 YSYEKL. V shed 0 bases, J shed 2 bases, and the junction held 4 bases outside the gene matches.

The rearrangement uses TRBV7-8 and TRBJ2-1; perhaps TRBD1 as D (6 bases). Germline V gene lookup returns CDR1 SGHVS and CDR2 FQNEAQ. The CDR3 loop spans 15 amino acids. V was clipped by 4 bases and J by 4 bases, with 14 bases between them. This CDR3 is CASSSTLGQYNEQFF. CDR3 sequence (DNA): TGTGCCAGCAGCTCCACCCTTGGACAGTACAATGAGCAGTTCTTC.

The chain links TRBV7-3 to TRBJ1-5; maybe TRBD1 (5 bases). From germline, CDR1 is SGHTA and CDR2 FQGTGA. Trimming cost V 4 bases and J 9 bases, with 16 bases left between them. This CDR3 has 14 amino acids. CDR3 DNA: TGTGCCAGCAGCTCAGACAGCGGGGTAAGGCCCCAGCATTTT. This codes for CASSSDSGVRPQHF.

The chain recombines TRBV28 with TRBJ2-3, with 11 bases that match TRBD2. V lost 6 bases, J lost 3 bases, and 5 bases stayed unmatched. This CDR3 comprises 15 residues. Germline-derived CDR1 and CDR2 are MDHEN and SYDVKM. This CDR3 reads CASSRGLAVTDTQYF. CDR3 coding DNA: TGTGCCAGCAGCAGGGGACTAGCGGTAACAGATACGCAGTATTTT.

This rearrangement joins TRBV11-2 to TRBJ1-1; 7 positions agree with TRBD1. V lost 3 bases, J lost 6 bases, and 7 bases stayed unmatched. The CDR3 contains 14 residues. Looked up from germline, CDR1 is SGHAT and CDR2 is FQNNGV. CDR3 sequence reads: CASSLTGSEPEAFF. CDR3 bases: TGTGCCAGCAGCTTGACAGGGAGCGAGCCTGAAGCTTTCTTT.

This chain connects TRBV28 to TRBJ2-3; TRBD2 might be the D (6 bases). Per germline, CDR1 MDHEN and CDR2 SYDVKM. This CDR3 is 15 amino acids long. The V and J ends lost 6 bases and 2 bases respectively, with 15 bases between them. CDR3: CASSSSGVFTDTQYF. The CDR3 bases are TGTGCCAGCAGCTCGTCGGGGGTCTTCACAGATACGCAGTATTTT.

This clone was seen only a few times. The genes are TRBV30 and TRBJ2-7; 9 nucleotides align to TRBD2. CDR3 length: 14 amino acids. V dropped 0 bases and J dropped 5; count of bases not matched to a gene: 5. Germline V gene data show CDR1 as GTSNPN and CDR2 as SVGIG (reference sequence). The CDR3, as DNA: TGTGCCTGGAGTGTTGGTAGCGGGAGTGACGAGCAGTACTTC. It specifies CAWSVGSGSDEQYF.

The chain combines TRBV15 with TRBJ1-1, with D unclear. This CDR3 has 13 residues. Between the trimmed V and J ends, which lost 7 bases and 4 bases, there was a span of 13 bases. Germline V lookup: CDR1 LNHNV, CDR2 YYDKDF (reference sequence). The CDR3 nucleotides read TGTGCCACCACAGATACGTGGGGCACTGAAGCTTTCTTT. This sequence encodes CATTDTWGTEAFF.

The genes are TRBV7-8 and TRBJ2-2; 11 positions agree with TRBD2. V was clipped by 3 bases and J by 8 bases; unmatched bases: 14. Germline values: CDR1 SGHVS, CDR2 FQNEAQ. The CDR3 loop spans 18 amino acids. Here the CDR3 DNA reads TGTGCCAGCAGCTTTCCGCGGTACCTAGCGGGAGGAGCTGGGGAGCTGTTTTTT. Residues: CASSFPRYLAGGAGELFF. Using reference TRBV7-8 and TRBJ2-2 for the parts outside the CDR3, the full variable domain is GAGVSQSPRYKVAKRGQDVALRCDPISGHVSLFWYQQALGQGPEFLTYFQNEAQLDKSGLPSDRFFAERPEGSVSTLKIQRTQQEDSAVYLCASSFPRYLAGGAGELFFGEGSRLTVL.

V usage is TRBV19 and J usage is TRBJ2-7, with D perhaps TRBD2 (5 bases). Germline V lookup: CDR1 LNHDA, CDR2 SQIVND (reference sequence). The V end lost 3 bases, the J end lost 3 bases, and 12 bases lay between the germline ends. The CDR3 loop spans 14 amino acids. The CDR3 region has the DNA TGTGCCAGTAGTATCGGAGGCTTCGTCTACGAGCAGTACTTC. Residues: CASSIGGFVYEQYF.

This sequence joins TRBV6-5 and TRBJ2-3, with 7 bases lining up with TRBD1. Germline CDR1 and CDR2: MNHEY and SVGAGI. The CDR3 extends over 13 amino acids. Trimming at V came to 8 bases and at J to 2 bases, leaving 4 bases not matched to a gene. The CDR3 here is CASRDSNTDTQYF. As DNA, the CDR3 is TGTGCCAGCCGGGACAGCAACACAGATACGCAGTATTTT.

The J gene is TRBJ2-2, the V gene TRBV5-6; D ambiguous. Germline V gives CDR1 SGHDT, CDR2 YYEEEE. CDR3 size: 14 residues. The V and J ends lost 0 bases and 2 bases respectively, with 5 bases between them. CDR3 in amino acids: CASSLGQNTGELFF. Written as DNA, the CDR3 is TGTGCCAGCAGCTTGGGACAAAACACCGGGGAGCTGTTTTTT.

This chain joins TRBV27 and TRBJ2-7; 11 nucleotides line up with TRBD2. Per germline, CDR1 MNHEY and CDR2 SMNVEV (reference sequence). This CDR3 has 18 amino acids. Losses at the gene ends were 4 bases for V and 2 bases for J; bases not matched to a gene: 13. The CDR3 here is CASSSTTGTSGLPYEQYF. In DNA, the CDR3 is TGTGCCAGCAGTTCCACAACCGGGACTAGCGGACTCCCCTACGAGCAGTACTTC.

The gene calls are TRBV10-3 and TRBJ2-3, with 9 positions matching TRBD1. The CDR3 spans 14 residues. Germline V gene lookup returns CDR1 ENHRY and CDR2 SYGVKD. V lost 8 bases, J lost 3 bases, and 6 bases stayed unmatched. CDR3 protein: CAIGAGQGTDTQYF. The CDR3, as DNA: TGTGCCATCGGGGCAGGACAGGGGACAGATACGCAGTATTTT.

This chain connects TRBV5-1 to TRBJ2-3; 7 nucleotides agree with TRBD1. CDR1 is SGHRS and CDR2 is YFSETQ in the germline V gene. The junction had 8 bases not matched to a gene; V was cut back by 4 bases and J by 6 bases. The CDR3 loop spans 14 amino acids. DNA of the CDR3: TGCGCCAGCAGCCCGGGACAGACGTCTGATACGCAGTATTTT. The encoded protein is CASSPGQTSDTQYF.

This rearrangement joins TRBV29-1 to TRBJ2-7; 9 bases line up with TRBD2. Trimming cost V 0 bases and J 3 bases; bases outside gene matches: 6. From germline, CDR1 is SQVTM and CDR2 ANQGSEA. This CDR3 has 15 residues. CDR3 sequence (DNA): TGCAGCGTTGAAGATAGGCGGGAGGGCCTCTACGAGCAGTACTTC. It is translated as CSVEDRREGLYEQYF.

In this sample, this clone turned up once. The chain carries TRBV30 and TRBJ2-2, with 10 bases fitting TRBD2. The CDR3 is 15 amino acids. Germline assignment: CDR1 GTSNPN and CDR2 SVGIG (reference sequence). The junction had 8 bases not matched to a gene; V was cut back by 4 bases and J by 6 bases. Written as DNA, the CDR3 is TGTGCCTGGAAGCTAGCGGGAGTTATCTCCGGGGAGCTGTTTTTT. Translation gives CAWKLAGVISGELFF.

This CDR3 is CASSLGGDWYNEQFF. The CDR3 DNA reads TGTGCCAGCAGCTTAGGTGGGGATTGGTACAATGAGCAGTTCTTC. The gene calls are TRBV7-3 and TRBJ2-1; D not certain. CDR1 and CDR2 (germline): SGHTA, FQGTGA. The CDR3 totals 15 residues. Trimming cost V 2 bases and J 4 bases, with 12 bases left between them.

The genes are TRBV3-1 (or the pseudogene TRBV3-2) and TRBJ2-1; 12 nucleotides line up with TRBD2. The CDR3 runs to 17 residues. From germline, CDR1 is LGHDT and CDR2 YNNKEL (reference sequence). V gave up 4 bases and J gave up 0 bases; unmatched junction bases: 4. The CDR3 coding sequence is TGTGCCAGCAGCCTTGGACTAGCGGGAACCTCCTACAATGAGCAGTTCTTC. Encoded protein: CASSLGLAGTSYNEQFF.

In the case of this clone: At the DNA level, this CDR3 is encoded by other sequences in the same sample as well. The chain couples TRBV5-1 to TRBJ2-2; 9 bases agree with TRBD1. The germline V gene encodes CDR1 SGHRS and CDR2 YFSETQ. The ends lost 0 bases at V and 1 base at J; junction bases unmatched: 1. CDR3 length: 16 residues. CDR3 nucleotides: TGCGCCAGCAGCTTGGCGGGACAGGGGAACACCGGGGAGCTGTTTTTT. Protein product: CASSLAGQGNTGELFF.

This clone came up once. The CDR3 DNA sequence: TGTGCCAGTAGTATAAGGTATCGGTACGAGCAGTACTTC. This gives the protein CASSIRYRYEQYF. The chain combines TRBV19 with TRBJ2-7; D unresolved. Germline CDR1 is LNHDA and CDR2 is SQIVND (reference sequence). With 2 bases removed from V and 4 bases from J, the gap between germline ends came to 9 bases. This CDR3 region has 13 residues.

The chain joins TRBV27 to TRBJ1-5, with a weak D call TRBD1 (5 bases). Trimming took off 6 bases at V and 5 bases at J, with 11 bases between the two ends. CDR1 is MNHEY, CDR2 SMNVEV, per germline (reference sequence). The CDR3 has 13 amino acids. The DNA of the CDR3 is TGTGCCAGCAGCTGGGGGGTTGATCAGCCCCAGCATTTT. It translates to CASSWGVDQPQHF.

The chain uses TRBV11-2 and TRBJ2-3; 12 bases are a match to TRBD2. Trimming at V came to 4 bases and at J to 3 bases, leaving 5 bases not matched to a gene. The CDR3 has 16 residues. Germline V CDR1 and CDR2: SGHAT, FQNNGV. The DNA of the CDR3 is TGTGCCAGCAGCTCTCCGACTAGCGGGAGAACAGATACGCAGTATTTT. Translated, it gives CASSSPTSGRTDTQYF.

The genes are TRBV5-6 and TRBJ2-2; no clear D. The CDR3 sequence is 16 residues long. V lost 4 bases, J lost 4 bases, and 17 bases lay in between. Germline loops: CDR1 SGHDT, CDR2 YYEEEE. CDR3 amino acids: CASSPVWGFGTGELFF. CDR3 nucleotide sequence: TGTGCCAGCAGCCCGGTGTGGGGTTTTGGCACCGGGGAGCTGTTTTTT. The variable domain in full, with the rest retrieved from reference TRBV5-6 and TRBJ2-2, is DAGVTQSPTHLIKTRGQQVTLRCSPKSGHDTVSWYQQALGQGPQFIFQYYEEEERQRGNFPDRFSGHQFPNYSSELNVNALLLGDSALYLCASSPVWGFGTGELFFGEGSRLTVL.

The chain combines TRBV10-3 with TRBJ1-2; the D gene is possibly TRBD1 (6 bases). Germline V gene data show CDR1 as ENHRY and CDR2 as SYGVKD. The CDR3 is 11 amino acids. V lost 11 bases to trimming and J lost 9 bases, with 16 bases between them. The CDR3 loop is CASGEDESYTF. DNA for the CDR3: TGTGCCTCAGGGGAAGATGAGAGCTACACCTTC.

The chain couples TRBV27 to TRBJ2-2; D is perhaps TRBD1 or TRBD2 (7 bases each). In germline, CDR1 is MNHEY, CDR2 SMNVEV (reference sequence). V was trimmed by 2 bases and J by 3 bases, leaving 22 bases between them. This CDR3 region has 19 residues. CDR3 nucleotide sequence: TGTGCCAGCAGTTTAAGGGGAGGGGGCGGTAAGCAACACACCGGGGAGCTGTTTTTT. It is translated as CASSLRGGGGKQHTGELFF.

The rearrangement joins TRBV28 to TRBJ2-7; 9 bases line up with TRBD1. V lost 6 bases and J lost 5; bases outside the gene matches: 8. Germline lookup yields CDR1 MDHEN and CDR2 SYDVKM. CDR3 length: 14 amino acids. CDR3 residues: CASSLGQGSHEQYF. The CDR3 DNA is TGTGCCAGCAGCCTGGGACAGGGTTCACACGAGCAGTACTTC. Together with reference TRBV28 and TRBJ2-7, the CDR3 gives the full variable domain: DVKVTQSSRYLVKRTGEKVFLECVQDMDHENMFWYRQDPGLGLRLIYFSYDVKMKEKGDIPEGYSVSREKKERFSLILESASTNQTSMYLCASSLGQGSHEQYFGPGTRLTVT.

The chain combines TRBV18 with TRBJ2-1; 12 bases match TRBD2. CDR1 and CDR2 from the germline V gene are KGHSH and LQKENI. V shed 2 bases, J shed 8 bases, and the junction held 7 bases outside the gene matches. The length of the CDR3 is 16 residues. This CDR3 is CASSPTGGTSGHEQFF. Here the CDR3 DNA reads TGTGCCAGCTCACCAACGGGCGGGACTAGCGGGCATGAGCAGTTCTTC.

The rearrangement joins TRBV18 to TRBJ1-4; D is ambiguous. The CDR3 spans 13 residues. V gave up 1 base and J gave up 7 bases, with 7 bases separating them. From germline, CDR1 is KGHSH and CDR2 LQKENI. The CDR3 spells CASSPRRGEKLFF. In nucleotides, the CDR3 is TGTGCCAGCTCACCACGTCGGGGTGAAAAACTGTTTTTT.

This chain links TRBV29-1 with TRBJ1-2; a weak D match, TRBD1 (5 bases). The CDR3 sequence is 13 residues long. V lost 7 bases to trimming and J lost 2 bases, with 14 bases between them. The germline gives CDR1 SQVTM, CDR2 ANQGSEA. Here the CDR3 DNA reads TGCAGCGGAGGACAAGGGCTCAACTATGGCTACACCTTC. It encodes CSGGQGLNYGYTF. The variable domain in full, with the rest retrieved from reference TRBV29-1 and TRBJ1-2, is SAVISQKPSRDICQRGTSLTIQCQVDSQVTMMFWYRQQPGQSLTLIATANQGSEATYESGFVIDKFPISRPNLTFSTLTVSNMSPEDSSIYLCSGGQGLNYGYTFGSGTRLTVV.